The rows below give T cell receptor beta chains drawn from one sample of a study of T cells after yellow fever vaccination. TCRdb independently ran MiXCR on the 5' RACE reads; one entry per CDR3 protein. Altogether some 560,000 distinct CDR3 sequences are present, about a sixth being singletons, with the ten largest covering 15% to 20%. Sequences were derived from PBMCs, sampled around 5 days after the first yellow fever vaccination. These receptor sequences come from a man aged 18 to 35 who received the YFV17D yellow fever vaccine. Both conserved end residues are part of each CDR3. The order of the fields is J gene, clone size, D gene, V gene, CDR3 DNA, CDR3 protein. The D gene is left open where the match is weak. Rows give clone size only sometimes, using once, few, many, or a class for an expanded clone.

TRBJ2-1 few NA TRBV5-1 TGCGCCAGCAGCATCCTGGACAGCGCCCTGGGTAATGAGCAGTTCTTC CASSILDSALGNEQFF
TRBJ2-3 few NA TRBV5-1 TGCGCCAGCAGCTTGGTCCCGGGGGCTGGCACAGATACGCAGTATTTT CASSLVPGAGTDTQYF
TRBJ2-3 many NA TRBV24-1 TGTGCCACCAGTGATTCCGGGACTTACGACACAGATACGCAGTATTTT CATSDSGTYDTDTQYF
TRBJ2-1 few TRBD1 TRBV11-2 TGTGCCAGCAGCTCGGACAGGGGGAATGAGCAGTTCTTC CASSSDRGNEQFF
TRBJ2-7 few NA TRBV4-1 TGCGCCAGCAGCCAATTCTCCGAACGCTACGAGCAGTACTTC CASSQFSERYEQYF
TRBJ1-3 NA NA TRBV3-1 TGTGCCAGCAGCCCGTTGGGGGGGCGCTCTGGAAACACCATATATTTT CASSPLGGRSGNTIYF
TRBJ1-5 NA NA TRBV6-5 TGTGCCAGCAGTTACGACAGCGGGAATCAGCCCCAGCATTTT CASSYDSGNQPQHF
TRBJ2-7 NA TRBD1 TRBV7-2 TGTGCCAGCAGCAATCCCGGGACAGGGCAACAGTACTTC CASSNPGTGQQYF
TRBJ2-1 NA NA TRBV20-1 TGCAGTGCTACACGGAGCTCCTACAATGAGCAGTTCTTC CSATRSSYNEQFF
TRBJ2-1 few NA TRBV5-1 TGCGCCAGCAGCTTGCTGGGGGTCAATGAGCAGTTCTTC CASSLLGVNEQFF
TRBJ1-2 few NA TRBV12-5 TGTGCTAGTGGTTTGGTACTGGAAAGGGCCGGGGGCTACACCTTC CASGLVLERAGGYTF
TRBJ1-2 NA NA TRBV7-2 TGTGCCAGCAGTCAACACCCCGGGACGAACTATGGCTACACCTTC CASSQHPGTNYGYTF
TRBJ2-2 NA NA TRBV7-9 TGTGCCAGCAGCCCCCGGGACTTCGTGAGTGGGGAGCTGTTTTTT CASSPRDFVSGELFF
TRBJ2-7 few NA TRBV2 TGTGCCAGCAGTCCGGCAGGGAAGGTCTACGAGCAGTACTTC CASSPAGKVYEQYF
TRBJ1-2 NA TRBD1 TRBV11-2 TGTGCCAGCAGCTCGACAGGGAGGGATGGCTACACCTTC CASSSTGRDGYTF
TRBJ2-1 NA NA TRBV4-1 TGCGCCAGCAGCCACCGGGACCTTGTTAATGAGCAGTTCTTC CASSHRDLVNEQFF
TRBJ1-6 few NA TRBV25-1 TGTGCCAGCAGTGATCTTCTTGGGTCTGTGGCACCCCTCCACTTT CASSDLLGSVAPLHF
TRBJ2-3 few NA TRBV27 TGTGCCAGCAAACTATGGGATGGCACAGATACGCAGTATTTT CASKLWDGTDTQYF
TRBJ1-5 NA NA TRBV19 TGTGCCAGTAGTGAGGTCAGGGGTAGCAATCAGCCCCAGCATTTT CASSEVRGSNQPQHF
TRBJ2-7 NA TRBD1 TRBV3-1 TGTGCCAGCAGCCAAGCGGGACAGGGTCCCTACGAGCAGTACTTC CASSQAGQGPYEQYF
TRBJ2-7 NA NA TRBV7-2 TGTGCCAGCAGCTTAGGACGGATTGTGGACGAGCAGTACTTC CASSLGRIVDEQYF
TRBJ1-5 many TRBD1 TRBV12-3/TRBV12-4 TGTGCCAGCACCCACAGGGGCCTTAGCAATCAGCCCCAGCATTTT CASTHRGLSNQPQHF
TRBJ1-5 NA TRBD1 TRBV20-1 TGCAGTGCTGTACAGGGGTTGCAGCCCCAGCATTTT CSAVQGLQPQHF
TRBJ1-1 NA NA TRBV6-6 TGTGCCACCACTTGGGCTTTCTTT CATTWAFF
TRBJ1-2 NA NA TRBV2 TGTGCCATCGCGGGGGTGAGCCATGGGAACTATGGCTACACCTTC CAIAGVSHGNYGYTF
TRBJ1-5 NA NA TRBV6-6 TGTGCCAGCCTCATGCACCCGGTTCAGCCCCAGCATTTT CASLMHPVQPQHF
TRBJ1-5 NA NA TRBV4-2 TGTGCCAGCGGATGGACTGTTGCGGGTAATCAGCCCCAGCATTTT CASGWTVAGNQPQHF
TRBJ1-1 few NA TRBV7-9 TGTGCCAGCAGCTTTGTGACAGCGAACACTGAAGCTTTCTTT CASSFVTANTEAFF
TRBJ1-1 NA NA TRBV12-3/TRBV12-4 TGTGCCAGCAGCCTAGGGGGTAGTTACACTGAAGCTTTCTTT CASSLGGSYTEAFF
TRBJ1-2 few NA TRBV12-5 TGTGCTAGTGGTTTGGTATATGGACGGGGGCCCGGAATTGGCTACACCTTC CASGLVYGRGPGIGYTF